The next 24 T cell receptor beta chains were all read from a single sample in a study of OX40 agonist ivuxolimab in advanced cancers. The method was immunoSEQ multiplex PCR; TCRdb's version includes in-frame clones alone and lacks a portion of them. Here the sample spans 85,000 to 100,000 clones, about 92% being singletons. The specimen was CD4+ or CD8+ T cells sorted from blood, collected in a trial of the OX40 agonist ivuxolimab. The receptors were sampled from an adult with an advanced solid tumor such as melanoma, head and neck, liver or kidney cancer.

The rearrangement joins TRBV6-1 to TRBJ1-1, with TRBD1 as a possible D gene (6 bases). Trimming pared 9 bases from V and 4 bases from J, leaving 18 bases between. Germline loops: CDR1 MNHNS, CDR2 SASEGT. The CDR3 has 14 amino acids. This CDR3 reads CASLRDKLTTEAFF. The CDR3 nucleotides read TGTGCCAGTCTGAGGGACAAATTGACCACTGAAGCTTTCTTT.

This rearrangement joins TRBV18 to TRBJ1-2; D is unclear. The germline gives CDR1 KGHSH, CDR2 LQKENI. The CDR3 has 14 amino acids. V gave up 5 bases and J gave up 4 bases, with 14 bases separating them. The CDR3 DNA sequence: TGTGCCAGCTCAATAGGACCCCTGAGCTATGGCTACACCTTC. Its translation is CASSIGPLSYGYTF.

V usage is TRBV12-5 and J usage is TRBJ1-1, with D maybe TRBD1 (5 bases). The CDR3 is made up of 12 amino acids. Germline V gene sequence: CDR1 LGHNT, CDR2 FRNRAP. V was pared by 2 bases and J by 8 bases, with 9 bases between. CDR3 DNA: TGTGCTAGTGGTTTGCCTCAGGGAGAAGCTTTCTTT. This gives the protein CASGLPQGEAFF.

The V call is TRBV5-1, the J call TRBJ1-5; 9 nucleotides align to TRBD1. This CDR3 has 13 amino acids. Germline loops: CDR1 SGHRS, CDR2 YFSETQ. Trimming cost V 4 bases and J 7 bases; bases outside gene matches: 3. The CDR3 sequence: CASSRTGEQPQHF. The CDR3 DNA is TGCGCCAGCAGCAGGACAGGGGAACAGCCCCAGCATTTT.

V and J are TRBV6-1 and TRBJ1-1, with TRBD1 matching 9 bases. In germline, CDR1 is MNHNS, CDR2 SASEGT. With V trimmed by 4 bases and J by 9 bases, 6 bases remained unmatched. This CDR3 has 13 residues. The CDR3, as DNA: TGTGCCAGCAGTGTTGACAGGGGGGGGCAAGCTTTCTTT. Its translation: CASSVDRGGQAFF.

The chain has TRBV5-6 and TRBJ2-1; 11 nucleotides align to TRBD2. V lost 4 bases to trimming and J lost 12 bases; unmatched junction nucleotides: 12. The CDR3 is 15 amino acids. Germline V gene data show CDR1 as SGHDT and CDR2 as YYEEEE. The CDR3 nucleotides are TGTGCCAGCAGCCCGCTAGCGGGAGGAGTCTTTCGGCAGTTCTTC. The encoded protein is CASSPLAGGVFRQFF.

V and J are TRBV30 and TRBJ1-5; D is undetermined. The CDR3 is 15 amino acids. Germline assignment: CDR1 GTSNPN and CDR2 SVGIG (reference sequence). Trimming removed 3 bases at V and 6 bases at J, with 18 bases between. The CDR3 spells CAWSVGSMGSQPQHF. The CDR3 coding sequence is TGTGCCTGGAGCGTAGGGAGCATGGGGAGTCAGCCCCAGCATTTT.

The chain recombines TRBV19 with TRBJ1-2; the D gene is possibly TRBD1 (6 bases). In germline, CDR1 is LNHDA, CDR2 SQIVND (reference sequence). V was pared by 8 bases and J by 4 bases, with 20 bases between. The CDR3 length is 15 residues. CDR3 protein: CASAQGAGVGYGYTF. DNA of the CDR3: TGTGCCAGTGCCCAAGGGGCAGGGGTCGGCTATGGCTACACCTTC.

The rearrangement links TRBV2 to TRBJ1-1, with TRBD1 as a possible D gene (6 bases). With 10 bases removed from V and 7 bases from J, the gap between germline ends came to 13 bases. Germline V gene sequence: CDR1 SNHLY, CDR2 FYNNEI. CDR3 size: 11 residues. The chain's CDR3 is CATRRTDEAFF. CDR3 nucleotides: TGTGCCACCCGCAGGACAGATGAAGCTTTCTTT.

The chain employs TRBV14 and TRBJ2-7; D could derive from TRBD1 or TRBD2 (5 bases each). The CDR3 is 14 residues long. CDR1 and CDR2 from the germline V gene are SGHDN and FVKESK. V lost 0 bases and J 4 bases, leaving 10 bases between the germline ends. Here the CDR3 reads CASSQDLGEYEQYV. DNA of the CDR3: TGTGCCAGCAGCCAAGATCTGGGGGAATACGAGCAGTACGTC.

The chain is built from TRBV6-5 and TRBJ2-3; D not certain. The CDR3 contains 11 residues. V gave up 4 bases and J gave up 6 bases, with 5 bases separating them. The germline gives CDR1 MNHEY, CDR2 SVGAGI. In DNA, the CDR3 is TGTGCCAGCAGTTGGCGGGATACGCAGTATTTT. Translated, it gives CASSWRDTQYF.

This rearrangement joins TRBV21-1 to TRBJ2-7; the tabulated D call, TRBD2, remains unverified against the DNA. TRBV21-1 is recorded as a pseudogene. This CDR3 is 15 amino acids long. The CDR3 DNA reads TGTGCCAGCAGCAAAGGTCAGCGGGAGTTAAGAGGCCAGTACGTC. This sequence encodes CASSKGQRELRGQYV.

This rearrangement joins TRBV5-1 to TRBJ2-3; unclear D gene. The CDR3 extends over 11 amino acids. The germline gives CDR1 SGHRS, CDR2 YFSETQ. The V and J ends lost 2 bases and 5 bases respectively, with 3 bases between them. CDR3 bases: TGCGCCAGCAGCTTACGAGATACGCAGTATTTT. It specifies CASSLRDTQYF.

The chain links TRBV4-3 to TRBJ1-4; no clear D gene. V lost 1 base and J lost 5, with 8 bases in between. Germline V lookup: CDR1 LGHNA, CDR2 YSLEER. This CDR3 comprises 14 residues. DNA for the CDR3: TGCGCCAGCAGCCAAGGCGGCGGGAATGAAAAACTGTTTTTT. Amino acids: CASSQGGGNEKLFF.

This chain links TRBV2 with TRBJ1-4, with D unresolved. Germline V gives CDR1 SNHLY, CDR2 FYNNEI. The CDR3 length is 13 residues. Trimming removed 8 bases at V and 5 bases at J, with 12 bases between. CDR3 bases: TGTGCCAGCTGTACGGAAATCAATGAAAAACTGTTTTTT. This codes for CASCTEINEKLFF.

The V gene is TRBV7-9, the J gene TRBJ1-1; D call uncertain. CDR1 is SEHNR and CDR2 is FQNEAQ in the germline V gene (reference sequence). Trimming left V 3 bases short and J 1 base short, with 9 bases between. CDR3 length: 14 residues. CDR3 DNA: TGTGCCAGCAGCTTGGCCAGGCCGAACACTGAAGCTTTCTTT. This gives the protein CASSLARPNTEAFF.

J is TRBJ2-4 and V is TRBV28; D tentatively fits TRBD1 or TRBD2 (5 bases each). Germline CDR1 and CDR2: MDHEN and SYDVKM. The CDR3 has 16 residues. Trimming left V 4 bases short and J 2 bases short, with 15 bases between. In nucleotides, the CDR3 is TGTGCCAGCAGTTCGTTTGGGGGTTCGACCAAAAACATTCAGTACTTC. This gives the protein CASSSFGGSTKNIQYF.

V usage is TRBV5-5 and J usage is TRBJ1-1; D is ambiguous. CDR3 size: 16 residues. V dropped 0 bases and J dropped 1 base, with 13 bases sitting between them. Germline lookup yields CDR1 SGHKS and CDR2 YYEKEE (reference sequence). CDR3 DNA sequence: TGTGCCAGCAGCTTGGAGTTGAGGCAGGAGAACACTGAAGCTTTCTTT. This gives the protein CASSLELRQENTEAFF.

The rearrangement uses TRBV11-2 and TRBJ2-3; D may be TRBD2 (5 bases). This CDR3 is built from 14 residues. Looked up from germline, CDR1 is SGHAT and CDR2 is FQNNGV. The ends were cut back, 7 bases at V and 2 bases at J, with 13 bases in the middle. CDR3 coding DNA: TGTGCCAGCACAAAAACCGGACTCACAGATACGCAGTATTTT. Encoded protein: CASTKTGLTDTQYF.

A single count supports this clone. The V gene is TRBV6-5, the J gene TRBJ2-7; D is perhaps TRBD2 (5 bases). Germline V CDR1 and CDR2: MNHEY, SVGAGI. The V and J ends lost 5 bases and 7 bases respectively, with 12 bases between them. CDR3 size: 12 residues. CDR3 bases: TGTGCCAGCAGTAGAGGTACGGGGGAGCAGTACGTC. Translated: CASSRGTGEQYV.

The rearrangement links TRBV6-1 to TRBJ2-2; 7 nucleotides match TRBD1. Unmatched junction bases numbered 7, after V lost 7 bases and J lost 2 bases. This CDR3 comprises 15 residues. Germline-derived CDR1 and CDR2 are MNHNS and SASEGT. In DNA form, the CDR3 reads TGTGCCAGCACTCTACAGGGGTTAAACACCGGGGAGCTGTTTTTT. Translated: CASTLQGLNTGELFF.

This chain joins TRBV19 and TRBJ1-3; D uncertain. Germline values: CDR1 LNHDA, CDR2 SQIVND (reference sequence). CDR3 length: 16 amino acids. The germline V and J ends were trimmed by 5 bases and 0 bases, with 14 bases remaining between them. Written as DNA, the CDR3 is TGTGCCAGTAGTTTGCTTACAGCCGCCTCTGGAAACACCATATATTTT. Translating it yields CASSLLTAASGNTIYF.

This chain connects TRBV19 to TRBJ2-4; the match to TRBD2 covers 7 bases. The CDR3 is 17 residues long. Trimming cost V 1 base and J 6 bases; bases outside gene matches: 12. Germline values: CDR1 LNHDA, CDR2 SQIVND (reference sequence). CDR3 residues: CASSIVGGGFGGNIQYF. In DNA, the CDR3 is TGTGCCAGTAGTATAGTGGGGGGAGGGTTCGGGGGAAACATTCAGTACTTC.

CDR3: CATSPDRYYGYTF. The DNA of the CDR3 is TGTGCCACCAGCCCAGACAGGTACTATGGCTACACCTTC. This chain uses TRBV15 with TRBJ1-2; possible D gene TRBD1, 6 bases. The ends were cut back, 5 bases at V and 3 bases at J, with 10 bases in the middle. The CDR3 consists of 13 residues. Germline lookup yields CDR1 LNHNV and CDR2 YYDKDF (reference sequence).